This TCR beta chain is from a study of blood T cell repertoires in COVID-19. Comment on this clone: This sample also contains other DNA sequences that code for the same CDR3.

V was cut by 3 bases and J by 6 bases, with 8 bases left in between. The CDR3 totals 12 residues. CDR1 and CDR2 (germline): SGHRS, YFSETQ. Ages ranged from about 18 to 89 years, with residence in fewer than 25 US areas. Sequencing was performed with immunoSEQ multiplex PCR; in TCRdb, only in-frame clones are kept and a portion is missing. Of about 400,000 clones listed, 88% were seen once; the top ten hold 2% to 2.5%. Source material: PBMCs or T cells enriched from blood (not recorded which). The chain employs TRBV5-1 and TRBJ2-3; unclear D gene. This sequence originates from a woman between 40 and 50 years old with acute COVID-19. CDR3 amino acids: CASSSGTDTQYF. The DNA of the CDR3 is TGCGCCAGCAGCTCAGGAACGGATACGCAGTATTTT.